These 9 T cell receptor beta chains were all obtained from the same sample, sequenced in a study of cytomegalovirus exposure and HLA in healthy donors (dated by TCRdb to the late 2010s). The library was made by the immunoSEQ multiplex PCR assay. The multiplex PCR relied on a mix of 60 forward primers for TCR Vbeta segments and 13 reverse primers for TCR Jbeta segments. The clones in this table, taken by TCRdb from immuneACCESS, are in-frame only. Not every clone is retained; where verified, under half of the shortfall comes from an unresolved V gene, and the cause of the rest is unknown. The table for this sample lists approximately 75,000 clones; 60% to 75% of them were counted only once. The biggest ten clones account for roughly 11% of the sample. Source material: PBMCs. Source of these receptors: a woman aged 55-70 years in good health and CMV-seropositive.

This chain uses TRBV7-9 with TRBJ2-4; no clear D. The CDR3 totals 16 residues. Trimming shortened V by 8 bases and J by 2 bases, and 19 bases separated the two germline ends. Germline V gene sequence: CDR1 SEHNR, CDR2 FQNEAQ (reference sequence). The CDR3 reads CASGTTLLGSKNIQYF. CDR3 coding DNA: TGTGCCAGCGGCACTACCCTCCTAGGATCCAAAAACATTCAGTACTTC.

This clone has only one observation. The chain combines TRBV6-1 with TRBJ2-1, with 8 bases lining up with TRBD2. The germline gives CDR1 MNHNS, CDR2 SASEGT. Trimming removed 7 bases from V and 8 bases from J; junction bases left unmatched: 10. The CDR3 totals 14 residues. CDR3 DNA: TGTGCCAGCAAGGGTTCGGGGGGGGCACATGAGCAGTTCTTC. This encodes CASKGSGGAHEQFF.

The chain recombines TRBV27 with TRBJ2-7, with TRBD1 identical over 9 bases. Germline CDR1 and CDR2: MNHEY and SMNVEV (reference sequence). The V and J ends lost 1 base and 4 bases, in that order; junction bases with no gene match: 8. The CDR3 has 16 amino acids. CDR3: CASSLWGDRASYEQYF. As DNA, the CDR3 is TGTGCCAGCAGTTTATGGGGGGACAGGGCGAGTTACGAGCAGTACTTC.

The V and J genes are TRBV5-1 and TRBJ2-7; 8 positions agree with TRBD2. The germline V gene encodes CDR1 SGHRS and CDR2 YFSETQ. CDR3 length: 14 residues. Germline trimming cut 2 bases from V and 1 base from J; bases unmatched to any gene: 2. CDR3 region: CASSFTSGSYEQYF. CDR3 in DNA: TGCGCCAGCAGCTTCACTAGCGGATCCTACGAGCAGTACTTC.

V is TRBV7-2 and J is TRBJ1-3; D may be TRBD1 (5 bases). Trimming pared 0 bases from V and 0 bases from J, leaving 9 bases between. Per germline, CDR1 SGHTA and CDR2 FQGNSA. This CDR3 is 16 amino acids long. In nucleotides, the CDR3 is TGTGCCAGCAGCTTAGCGCCCGGGGGCTCTGGAAACACCATATATTTT. Translating it yields CASSLAPGGSGNTIYF.

This chain links TRBV29-1 with TRBJ1-5; D may be TRBD1 (6 bases). The CDR3 covers 14 residues. Germline-derived CDR1 and CDR2 are SQVTM and ANQGSEA. V dropped 6 bases and J dropped 3 bases, with 15 bases sitting between them. In DNA, the CDR3 is TGCAGCGTCGCAGACCAGGGGACCAATCAGCCCCAGCATTTT. Protein sequence: CSVADQGTNQPQHF.

This clone was seen just once. The chain has TRBV29-1 and TRBJ2-5; 9 bases fit TRBD2. CDR3 length: 13 amino acids. V lost 4 bases and J lost 4; bases outside the gene matches: 4. Germline CDR1 and CDR2: SQVTM and ANQGSEA. The CDR3 is CSVVAGGPETQYF. The CDR3 DNA follows: TGCAGCGTTGTTGCGGGGGGGCCAGAGACCCAGTACTTC.

This chain joins TRBV19 and TRBJ2-4; TRBD2 matches 12 bases. The CDR3 runs 17 residues. V was pared by 6 bases and J by 3 bases, with 9 bases of the junction left unmatched. Germline CDR1 and CDR2: LNHDA and SQIVND (reference sequence). CDR3 region: CASRSLTSGSRKNIQYF. DNA for the CDR3: TGTGCCAGTAGGTCTCTGACTAGCGGGAGTCGCAAAAACATTCAGTACTTC.

The chain joins TRBV5-4 to TRBJ2-5; unclear D gene. The DNA end lines up better with TRBJ2-7; the J call may be wrong. The CDR3 contains 13 residues. The germline V gene has CDR1 SGHNT and CDR2 YYREEE (reference sequence). CDR3 region: CASSLEQVGEQYF. Written as DNA, the CDR3 is TGTGCCAGCAGCTTGGAGCAGGTAGGCGAGCAGTACTTC.